The source of this TCR beta chain is a study of glioma-infiltrating T cells after dendritic cell vaccination. At the level of the study: Patients received autologous tumor lysate-pulsed dendritic cell vaccination between 2003 and 2012.

Produced via immunoSEQ multiplex PCR; TCRdb's table is partial and in-frame only. The sample lists about 95,000 clones; about 85% were seen once. Sample: blood, taken before dendritic cell vaccination. This sequence was found in a human donor with glioblastoma.

The CDR3 DNA reads as TGTGCCAGCAGCCAAGGCGGGTACGAGCAGTACTTC. Translation gives CASSQGGYEQYF. This rearrangement joins TRBV4-2 to TRBJ2-7; possible D gene TRBD2, 5 bases. Trimming pared 1 base from V and 4 bases from J, leaving 5 bases between. Germline assignment: CDR1 LGHNA and CDR2 YNFKEQ. The CDR3 totals 12 residues.